This TCR beta chain was documented in a study of T cells in Graves' hyperthyroidism and ophthalmopathy. Study findings and constraints: In simple terms, a model built on 13 V-J features told ophthalmopathy apart from stable hyperthyroidism. Ophthalmopathy, which appeared later, was predicted by the model a median about 6.8 months before onset.

TCR beta CDR3 regions were amplified from RNA. HTBI primers were used for first-round RT-PCR of the TCR CDR3. Each CDR3 protein gets one entry after TCRdb re-called the multiplex PCR reads with MiXCR. This table holds 75,000 to 100,000 distinct CDR3 sequences, approximately 56% found once. The CDR3 consists of 16 residues. J was trimmed by 7 bases and V by 3 bases; bases with no gene match: 12. The germline V gene has CDR1 SGHTA and CDR2 FQGNSA. As regards this clonotype: The antigen is not known.

Uncontrolled infection, other autoimmune disease, pregnancy or lactation led to exclusion. PBMCs came from 10 ml fresh peripheral blood. The sample was blood. This rearrangement joins TRBV7-2 to TRBJ1-2; TRBD1 aligns across 9 bases. The clonotype was recovered from a woman aged 40 to 49 with Graves' hyperthyroidism. The CDR3 DNA is TGTGCCAGCAGCTTCGGGTCCGGGACAGGGAACATTGGCTACACCTTC. Translation: CASSFGSGTGNIGYTF. Full variable domain (rest looked up from reference TRBV7-2 and TRBJ1-2): GAGVSQSPSNKVTEKGKDVELRCDPISGHTALYWYRQSLGQGLEFLIYFQGNSAPDKSGLPSDRFSAERTGGSVSTLTIQRTQQEDSAVYLCASSFGSGTGNIGYTFGSGTRLTVV.